This note documents a single T cell receptor beta chain sequence. These data come from a study of blood T cell repertoires in COVID-19. Method: immunoSEQ multiplex PCR; TCRdb's copy keeps in-frame clones and lacks some. This sample carries about 52,000 clones, over 85% of them seen once, and the ten largest clones take 9%. The sequencing sample was made of peripheral blood. The sequence was collected from an elderly man with active or convalescent COVID-19.

The CDR3 nucleotides are TGTGCCAGCAGCTATAGCGGGTCTGATTACAATGAGCAGTTCTTC. It encodes CASSYSGSDYNEQFF. The chain recombines TRBV3-1 (or the pseudogene TRBV3-2) with TRBJ2-1; 7 nucleotides line up with TRBD2. This CDR3 region has 15 residues. V lost 5 bases and J lost 4; bases outside the gene matches: 8. Germline CDR1 is LGHDT and CDR2 is YNNKEL (reference sequence).